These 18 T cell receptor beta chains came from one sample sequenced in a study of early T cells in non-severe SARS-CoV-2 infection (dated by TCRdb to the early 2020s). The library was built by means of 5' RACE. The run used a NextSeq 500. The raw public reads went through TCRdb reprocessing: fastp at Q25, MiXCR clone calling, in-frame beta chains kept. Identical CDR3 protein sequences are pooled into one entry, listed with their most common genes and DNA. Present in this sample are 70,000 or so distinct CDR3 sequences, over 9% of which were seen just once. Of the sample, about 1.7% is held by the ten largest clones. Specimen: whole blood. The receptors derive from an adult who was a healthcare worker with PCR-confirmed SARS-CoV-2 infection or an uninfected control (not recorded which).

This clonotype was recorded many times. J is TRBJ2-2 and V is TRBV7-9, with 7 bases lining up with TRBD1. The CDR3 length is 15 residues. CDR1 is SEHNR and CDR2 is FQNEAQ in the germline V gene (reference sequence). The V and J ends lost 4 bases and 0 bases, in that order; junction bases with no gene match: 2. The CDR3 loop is CASSSDRPNTGELFF. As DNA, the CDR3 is TGTGCCAGCAGCTCGGACAGGCCGAACACCGGGGAGCTGTTTTTT. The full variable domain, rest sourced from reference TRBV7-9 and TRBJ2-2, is DTGVSQNPRHKITKRGQNVTFRCDPISEHNRLYWYRQTLGQGPEFLTYFQNEAQLEKSRLLSDRFSAERPKGSFSTLEIQRTEQGDSAMYLCASSSDRPNTGELFFGEGSRLTVL.

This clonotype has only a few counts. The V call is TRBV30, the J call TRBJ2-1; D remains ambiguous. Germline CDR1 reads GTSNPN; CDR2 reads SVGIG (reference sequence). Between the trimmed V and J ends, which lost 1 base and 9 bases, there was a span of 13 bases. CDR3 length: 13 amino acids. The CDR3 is CAWSADSTPEQFF. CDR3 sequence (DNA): TGTGCCTGGAGTGCCGATAGTACCCCTGAGCAGTTCTTC.

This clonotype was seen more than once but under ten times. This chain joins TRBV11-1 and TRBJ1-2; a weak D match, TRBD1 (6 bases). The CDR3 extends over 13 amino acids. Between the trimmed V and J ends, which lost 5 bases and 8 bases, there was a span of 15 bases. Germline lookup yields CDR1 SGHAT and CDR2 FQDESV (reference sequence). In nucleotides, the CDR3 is TGTGCCAGCAGCCGCGACAGGACCTGGGGCTACACCTTC. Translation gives CASSRDRTWGYTF.

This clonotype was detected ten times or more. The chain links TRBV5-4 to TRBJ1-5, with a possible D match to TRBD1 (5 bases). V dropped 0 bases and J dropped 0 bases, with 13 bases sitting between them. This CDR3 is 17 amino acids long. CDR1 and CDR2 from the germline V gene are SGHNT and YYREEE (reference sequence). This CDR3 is CASSLGRTPLSNQPQHF. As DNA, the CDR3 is TGTGCCAGCAGCTTGGGTCGGACACCCCTTAGCAATCAGCCCCAGCATTTT.

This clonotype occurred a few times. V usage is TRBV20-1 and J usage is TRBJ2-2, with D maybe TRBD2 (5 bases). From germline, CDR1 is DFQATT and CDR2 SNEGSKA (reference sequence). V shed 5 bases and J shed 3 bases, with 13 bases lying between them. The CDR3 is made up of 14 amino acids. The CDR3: CSAHAGAYTGELFF. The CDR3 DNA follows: TGCAGTGCTCACGCGGGCGCATACACCGGGGAGCTGTTTTTT.

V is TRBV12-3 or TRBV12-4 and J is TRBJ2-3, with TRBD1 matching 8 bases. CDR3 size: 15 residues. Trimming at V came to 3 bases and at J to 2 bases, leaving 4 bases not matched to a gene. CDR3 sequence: CASSFGTGDTDTQYF. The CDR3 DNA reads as TGTGCCAGCAGTTTCGGGACAGGAGACACAGATACGCAGTATTTT.

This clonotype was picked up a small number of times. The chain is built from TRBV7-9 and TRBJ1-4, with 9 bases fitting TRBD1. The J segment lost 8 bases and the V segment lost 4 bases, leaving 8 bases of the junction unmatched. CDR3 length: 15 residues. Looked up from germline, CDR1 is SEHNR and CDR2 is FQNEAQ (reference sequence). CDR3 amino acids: CASSSEQGAREKLFF. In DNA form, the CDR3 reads TGTGCCAGCAGCTCCGAACAGGGGGCGAGGGAAAAACTGTTTTTT.

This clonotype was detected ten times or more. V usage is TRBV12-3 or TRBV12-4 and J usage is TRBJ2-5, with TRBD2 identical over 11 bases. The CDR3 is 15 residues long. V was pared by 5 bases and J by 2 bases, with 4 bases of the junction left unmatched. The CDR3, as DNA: TGTGCCAGCAGTCCGCTAGCGGGGGGACAAGAGACCCAGTACTTC. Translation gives CASSPLAGGQETQYF.

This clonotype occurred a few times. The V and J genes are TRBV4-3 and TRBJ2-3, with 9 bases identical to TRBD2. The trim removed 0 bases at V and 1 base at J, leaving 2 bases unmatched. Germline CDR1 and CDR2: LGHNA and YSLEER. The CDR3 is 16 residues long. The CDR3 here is CASSQEIAGGTDTQYF. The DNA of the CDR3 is TGCGCCAGCAGCCAAGAAATAGCGGGGGGCACAGATACGCAGTATTTT.

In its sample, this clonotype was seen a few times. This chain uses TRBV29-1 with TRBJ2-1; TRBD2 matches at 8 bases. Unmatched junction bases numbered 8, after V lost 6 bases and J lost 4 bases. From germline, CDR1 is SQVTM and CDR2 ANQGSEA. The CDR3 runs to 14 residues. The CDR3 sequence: CSVSDGGGYNEQFF. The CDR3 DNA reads TGCAGCGTGTCCGACGGGGGGGGTTACAATGAGCAGTTCTTC.

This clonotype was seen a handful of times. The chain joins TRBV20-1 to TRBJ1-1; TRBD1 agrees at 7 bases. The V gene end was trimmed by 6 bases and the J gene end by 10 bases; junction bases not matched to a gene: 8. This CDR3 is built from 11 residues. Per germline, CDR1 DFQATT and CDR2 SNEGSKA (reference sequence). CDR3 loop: CSAPTSGGAFF. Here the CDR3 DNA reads TGCAGTGCCCCTACGTCAGGGGGAGCTTTCTTT.

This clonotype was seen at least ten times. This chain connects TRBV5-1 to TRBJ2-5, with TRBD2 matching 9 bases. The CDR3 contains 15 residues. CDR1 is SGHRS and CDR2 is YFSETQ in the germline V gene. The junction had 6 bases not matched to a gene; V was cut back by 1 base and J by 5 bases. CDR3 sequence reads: CASSLLVAGAETQYF. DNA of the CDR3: TGCGCCAGCAGCTTGTTGGTAGCGGGGGCCGAGACCCAGTACTTC.

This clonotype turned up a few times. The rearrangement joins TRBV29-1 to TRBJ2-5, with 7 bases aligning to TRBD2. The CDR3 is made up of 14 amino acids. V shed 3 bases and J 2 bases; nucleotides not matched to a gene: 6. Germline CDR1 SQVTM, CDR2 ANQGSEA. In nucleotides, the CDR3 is TGCAGCGTTGACCGGACTAGTACTCAAGAGACCCAGTACTTC. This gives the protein CSVDRTSTQETQYF.

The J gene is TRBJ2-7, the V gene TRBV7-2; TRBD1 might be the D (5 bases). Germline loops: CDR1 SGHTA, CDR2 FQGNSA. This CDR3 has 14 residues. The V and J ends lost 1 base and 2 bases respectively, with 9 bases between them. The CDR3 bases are TGTGCCAGCAGCTTAGTGGGCAGGGCCTACGAGCAGTACTTC. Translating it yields CASSLVGRAYEQYF.

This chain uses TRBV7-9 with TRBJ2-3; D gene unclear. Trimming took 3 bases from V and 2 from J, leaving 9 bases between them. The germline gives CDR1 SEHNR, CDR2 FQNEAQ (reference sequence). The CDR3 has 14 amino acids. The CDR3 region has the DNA TGTGCCAGCAGCTTTGTGATAGACACAGATACGCAGTATTTT. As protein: CASSFVIDTDTQYF.

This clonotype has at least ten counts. Here the CDR3 DNA reads TGTGCCTGGGATAGCGGGGACGAGACCCAGTACTTC. The encoded protein is CAWDSGDETQYF. The chain combines TRBV30 with TRBJ2-5; 8 bases are shared with TRBD2. The germline V gene has CDR1 GTSNPN and CDR2 SVGIG (reference sequence). The junction had 4 bases not matched to a gene; V was cut back by 5 bases and J by 5 bases. The CDR3 is 12 amino acids.

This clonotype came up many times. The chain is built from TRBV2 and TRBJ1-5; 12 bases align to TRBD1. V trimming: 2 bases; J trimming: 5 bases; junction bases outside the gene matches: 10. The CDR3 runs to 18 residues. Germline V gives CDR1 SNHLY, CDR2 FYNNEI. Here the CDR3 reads CASSEFGTGGLRDQPQHF. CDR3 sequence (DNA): TGTGCCAGCAGTGAATTTGGGACAGGGGGCCTTAGAGATCAGCCCCAGCATTTT.

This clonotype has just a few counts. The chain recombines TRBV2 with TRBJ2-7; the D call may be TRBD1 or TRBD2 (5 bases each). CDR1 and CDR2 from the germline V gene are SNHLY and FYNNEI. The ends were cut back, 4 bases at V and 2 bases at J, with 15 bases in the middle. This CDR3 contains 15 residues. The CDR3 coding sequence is TGTGCCAGCAGTGGCTTTGACAGAGGGACCTACGAGCAGTACTTC. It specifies CASSGFDRGTYEQYF.